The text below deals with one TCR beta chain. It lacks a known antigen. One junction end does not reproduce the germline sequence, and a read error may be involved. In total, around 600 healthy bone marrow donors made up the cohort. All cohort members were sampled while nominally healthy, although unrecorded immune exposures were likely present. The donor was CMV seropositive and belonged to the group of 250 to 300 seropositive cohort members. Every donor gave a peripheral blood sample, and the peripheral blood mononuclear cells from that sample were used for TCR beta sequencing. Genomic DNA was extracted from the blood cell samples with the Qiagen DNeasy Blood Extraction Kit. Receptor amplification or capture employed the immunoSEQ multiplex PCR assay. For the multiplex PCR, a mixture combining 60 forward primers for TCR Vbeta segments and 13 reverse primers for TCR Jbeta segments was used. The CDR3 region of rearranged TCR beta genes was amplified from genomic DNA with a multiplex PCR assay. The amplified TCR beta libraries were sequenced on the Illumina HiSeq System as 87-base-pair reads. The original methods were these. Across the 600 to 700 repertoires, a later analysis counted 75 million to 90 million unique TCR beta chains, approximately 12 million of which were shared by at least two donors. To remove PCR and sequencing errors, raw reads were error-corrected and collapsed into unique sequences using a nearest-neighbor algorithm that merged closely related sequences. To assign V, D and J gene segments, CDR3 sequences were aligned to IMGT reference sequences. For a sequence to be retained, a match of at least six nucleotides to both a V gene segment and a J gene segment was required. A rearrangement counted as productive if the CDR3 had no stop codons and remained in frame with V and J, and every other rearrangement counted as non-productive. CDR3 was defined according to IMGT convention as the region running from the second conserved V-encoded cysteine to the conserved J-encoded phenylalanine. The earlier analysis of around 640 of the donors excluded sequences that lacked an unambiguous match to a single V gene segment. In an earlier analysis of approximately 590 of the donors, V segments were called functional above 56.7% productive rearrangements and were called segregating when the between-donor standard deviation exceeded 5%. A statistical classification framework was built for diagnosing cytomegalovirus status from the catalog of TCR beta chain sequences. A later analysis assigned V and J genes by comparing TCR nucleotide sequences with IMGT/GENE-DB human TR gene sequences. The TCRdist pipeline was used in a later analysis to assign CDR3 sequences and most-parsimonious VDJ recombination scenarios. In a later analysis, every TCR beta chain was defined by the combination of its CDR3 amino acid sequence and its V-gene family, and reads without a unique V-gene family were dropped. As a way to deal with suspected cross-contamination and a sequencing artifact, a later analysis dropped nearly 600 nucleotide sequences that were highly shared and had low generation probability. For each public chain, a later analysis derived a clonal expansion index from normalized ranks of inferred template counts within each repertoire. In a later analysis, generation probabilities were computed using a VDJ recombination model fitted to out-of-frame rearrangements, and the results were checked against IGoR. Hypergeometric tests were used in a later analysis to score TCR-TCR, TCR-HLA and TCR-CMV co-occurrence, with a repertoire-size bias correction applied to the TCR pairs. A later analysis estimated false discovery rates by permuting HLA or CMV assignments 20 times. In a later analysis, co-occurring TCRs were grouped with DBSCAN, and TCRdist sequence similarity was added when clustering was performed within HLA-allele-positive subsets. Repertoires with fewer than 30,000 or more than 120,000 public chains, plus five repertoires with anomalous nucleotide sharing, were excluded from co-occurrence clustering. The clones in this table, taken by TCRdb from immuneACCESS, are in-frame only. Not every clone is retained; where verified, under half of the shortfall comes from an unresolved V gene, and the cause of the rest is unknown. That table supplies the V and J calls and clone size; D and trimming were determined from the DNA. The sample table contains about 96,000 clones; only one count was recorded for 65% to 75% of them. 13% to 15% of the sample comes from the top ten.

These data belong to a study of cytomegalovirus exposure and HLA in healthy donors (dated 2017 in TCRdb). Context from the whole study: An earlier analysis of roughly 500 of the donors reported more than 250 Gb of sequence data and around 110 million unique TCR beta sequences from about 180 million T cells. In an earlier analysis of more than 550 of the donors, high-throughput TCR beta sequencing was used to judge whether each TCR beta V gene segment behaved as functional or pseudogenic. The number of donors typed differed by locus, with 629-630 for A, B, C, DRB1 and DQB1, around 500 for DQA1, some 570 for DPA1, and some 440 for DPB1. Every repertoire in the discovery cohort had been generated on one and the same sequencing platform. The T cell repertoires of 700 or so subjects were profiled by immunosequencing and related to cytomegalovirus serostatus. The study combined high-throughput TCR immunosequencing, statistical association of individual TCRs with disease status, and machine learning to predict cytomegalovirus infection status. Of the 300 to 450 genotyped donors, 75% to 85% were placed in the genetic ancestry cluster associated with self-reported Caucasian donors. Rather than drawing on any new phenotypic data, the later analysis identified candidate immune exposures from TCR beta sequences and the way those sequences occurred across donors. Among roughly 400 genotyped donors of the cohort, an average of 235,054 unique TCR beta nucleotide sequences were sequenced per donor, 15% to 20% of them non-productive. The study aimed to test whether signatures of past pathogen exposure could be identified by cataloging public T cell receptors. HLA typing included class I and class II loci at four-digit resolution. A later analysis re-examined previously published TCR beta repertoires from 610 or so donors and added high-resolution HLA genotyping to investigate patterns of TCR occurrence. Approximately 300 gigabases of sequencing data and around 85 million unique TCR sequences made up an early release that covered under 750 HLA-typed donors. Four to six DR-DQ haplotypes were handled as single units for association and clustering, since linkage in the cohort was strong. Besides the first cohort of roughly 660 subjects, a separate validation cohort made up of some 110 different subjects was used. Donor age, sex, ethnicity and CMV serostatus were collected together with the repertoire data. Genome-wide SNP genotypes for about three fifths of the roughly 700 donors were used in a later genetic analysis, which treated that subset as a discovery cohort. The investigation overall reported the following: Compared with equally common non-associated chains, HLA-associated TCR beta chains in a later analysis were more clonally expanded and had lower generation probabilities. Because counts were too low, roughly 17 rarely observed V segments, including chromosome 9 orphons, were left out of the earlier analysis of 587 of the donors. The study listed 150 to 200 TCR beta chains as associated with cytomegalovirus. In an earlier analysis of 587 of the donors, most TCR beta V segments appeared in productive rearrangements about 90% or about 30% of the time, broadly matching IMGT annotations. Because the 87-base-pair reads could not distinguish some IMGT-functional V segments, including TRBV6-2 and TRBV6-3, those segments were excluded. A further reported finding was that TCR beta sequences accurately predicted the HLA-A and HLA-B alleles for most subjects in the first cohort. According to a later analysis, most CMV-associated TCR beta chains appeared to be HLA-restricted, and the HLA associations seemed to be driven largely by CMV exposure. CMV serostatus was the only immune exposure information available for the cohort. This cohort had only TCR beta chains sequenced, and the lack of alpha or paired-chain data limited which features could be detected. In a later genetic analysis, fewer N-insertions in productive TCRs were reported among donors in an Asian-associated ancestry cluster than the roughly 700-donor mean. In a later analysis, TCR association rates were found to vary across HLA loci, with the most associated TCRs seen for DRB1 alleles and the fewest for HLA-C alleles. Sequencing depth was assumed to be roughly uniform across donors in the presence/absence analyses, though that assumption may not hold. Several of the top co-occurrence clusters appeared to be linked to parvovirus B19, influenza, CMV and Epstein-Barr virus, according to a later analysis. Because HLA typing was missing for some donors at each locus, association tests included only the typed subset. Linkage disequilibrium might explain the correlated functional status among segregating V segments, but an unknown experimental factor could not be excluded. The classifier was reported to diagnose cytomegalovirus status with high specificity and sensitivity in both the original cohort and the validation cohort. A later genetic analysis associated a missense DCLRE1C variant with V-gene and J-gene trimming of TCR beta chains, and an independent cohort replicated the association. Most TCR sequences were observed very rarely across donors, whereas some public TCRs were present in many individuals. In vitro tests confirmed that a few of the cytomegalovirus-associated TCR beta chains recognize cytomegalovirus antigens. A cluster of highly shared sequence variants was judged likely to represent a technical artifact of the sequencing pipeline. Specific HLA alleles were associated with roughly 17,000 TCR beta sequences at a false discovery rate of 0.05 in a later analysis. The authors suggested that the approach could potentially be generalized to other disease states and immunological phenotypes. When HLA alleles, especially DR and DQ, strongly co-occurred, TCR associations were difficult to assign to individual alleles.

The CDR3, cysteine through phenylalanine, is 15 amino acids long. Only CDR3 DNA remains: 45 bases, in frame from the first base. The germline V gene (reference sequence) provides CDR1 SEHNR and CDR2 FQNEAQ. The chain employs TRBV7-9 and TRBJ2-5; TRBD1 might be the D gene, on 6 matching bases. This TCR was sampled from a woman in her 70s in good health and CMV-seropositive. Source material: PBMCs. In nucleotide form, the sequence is TGTTCCAGCAGCAATAGACAGGATCTACAAGAGACCCAGTACTTC. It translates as CSSSNRQDLQETQYF.